This T cell receptor beta chain is drawn from a study of early T cells in non-severe SARS-CoV-2 infection. Each CDR3 protein gets one entry after TCRdb re-called the 5' RACE reads with MiXCR. The sample has roughly 40,000 distinct CDR3 sequences, 9.5% to 15% seen once. At least ten counts were recorded for this clonotype. In germline, CDR1 is MDHEN, CDR2 SYDVKM. This CDR3 has 14 amino acids. V shed 7 bases and J shed 3 bases, with 12 bases lying between them. The chain is built from TRBV28 and TRBJ2-2; D is undetermined. This TCR came from an adult who was a healthcare worker with PCR-confirmed SARS-CoV-2 infection or an uninfected control (not recorded which). Input material: whole blood. The CDR3 is CASTAGHYTGELFF. CDR3 nucleotides: TGTGCCAGCACCGCCGGGCATTACACCGGGGAGCTGTTTTTT. Drawing the rest from reference TRBV28 and TRBJ2-2, the complete variable domain is DVKVTQSSRYLVKRTGEKVFLECVQDMDHENMFWYRQDPGLGLRLIYFSYDVKMKEKGDIPEGYSVSREKKERFSLILESASTNQTSMYLCASTAGHYTGELFFGEGSRLTVL.